Below are 17 T cell receptor beta chains sequenced from a single sample in a study of immunodeficiency. Points from the study as a whole: Patient CD8+ T cells, but not CD4+, showed severe oligoclonality. Restricted TRB V-J pairing and lower productive entropy marked patient CD8+ T cells versus controls.

Their antigens are not known. Clones were sequenced by immunoSEQ multiplex PCR, and TCRdb holds only the in-frame ones, with some missing. This sample has about 190 clones, with around three quarters found just once. The sample taken for sequencing was CD8+ T cells from blood. The receptors stem from a woman between 18 and 29 years old with POLD1 deficiency.

This chain joins TRBV3-1 (or the pseudogene TRBV3-2) and TRBJ2-7; D tentatively reads TRBD1 or TRBD2 (5 bases each). This CDR3 has 14 amino acids. Germline V gene lookup returns CDR1 LGHDT and CDR2 YNNKEL (reference sequence). The V end was cut by 1 base, the J end by 6 bases, with 13 bases between. The CDR3 loop is CASSQGGFQGEQYF. The CDR3 DNA follows: TGTGCCAGCAGCCAAGGGGGGTTTCAGGGCGAGCAGTACTTC.

CDR3 nucleotides: TGCGCCAGCAGCTGGGACAAAATCTACGAGCAGTACTTC. It codes for CASSWDKIYEQYF. The V and J genes are TRBV5-1 and TRBJ2-7, with D possibly TRBD1 on 6 matching bases. Germline V gene sequence: CDR1 SGHRS, CDR2 YFSETQ. The V and J ends lost 3 bases and 3 bases respectively, with 10 bases between them. CDR3 size: 13 residues. The full variable domain, its missing parts supplied by reference TRBV5-1 and TRBJ2-7, is KAGVTQTPRYLIKTRGQQVTLSCSPISGHRSVSWYQQTPGQGLQFLFEYFSETQRNKGNFPGRFSGRQFSNSRSEMNVSTLELGDSALYLCASSWDKIYEQYFGPGTRLTVT.

This clone showed up just a few times. V gene TRBV28 combines with J gene TRBJ2-7; the match to TRBD2 covers 13 bases. After removal of 6 bases from V and 2 bases from J, the junction contained 1 base not matched to a gene. The CDR3 is 14 residues long. Per the germline V gene, CDR1 is MDHEN and CDR2 is SYDVKM. The CDR3 nucleotides read TGTGCCAGCAGCACTAGCGGGAGGGCCTACGAGCAGTACTTC. It encodes CASSTSGRAYEQYF.

V is TRBV30 and J is TRBJ2-7; D unclear. The germline V gene encodes CDR1 GTSNPN and CDR2 SVGIG (reference sequence). The ends were cut back, 0 bases at V and 7 bases at J, with 4 bases in the middle. The CDR3 sequence is 10 residues long. The CDR3 DNA reads as TGTGCCTGGAGTGTTACAGAGCAGTACTTC. Protein product: CAWSVTEQYF.

The V call is TRBV24-1, the J call TRBJ2-1; unclear D gene. Germline-derived CDR1 and CDR2 are KGHDR and SFDVKD. V lost 3 bases and J lost 5, with 19 bases in between. The CDR3 loop spans 17 amino acids. The CDR3 coding sequence is TGTGCCACCAGTGATCCCTTAAGAGAGGACCACGACAATGAGCAGTTCTTC. Its protein product is CATSDPLREDHDNEQFF.

J is TRBJ2-2 and V is TRBV29-1; D call uncertain. Trimming took 4 bases from V and 6 from J, leaving 6 bases between them. Germline V gene sequence: CDR1 SQVTM, CDR2 ANQGSEA. The CDR3 spans 11 residues. The CDR3 nucleotides are TGCAGCGTTGGTTGGGCCGGGGAGCTGTTTTTT. It yields the protein CSVGWAGELFF.

The chain recombines TRBV5-6 with TRBJ2-1; D call uncertain. Germline CDR1 reads SGHDT; CDR2 reads YYEEEE. Trimming removed 1 base from V and 4 bases from J, with 15 bases in between. The CDR3 length is 16 residues. This CDR3 is CASSLRTDLLYNEQFF. CDR3 bases: TGTGCCAGCAGCTTGAGGACGGACCTACTGTACAATGAGCAGTTCTTC.

V usage is TRBV27 and J usage is TRBJ2-2, with a possible D match to TRBD1 (6 bases). Germline assignment: CDR1 MNHEY and CDR2 SMNVEV (reference sequence). The CDR3 is made up of 15 amino acids. The germline V and J ends were trimmed by 3 bases and 5 bases, with 13 bases remaining between them. CDR3 coding DNA: TGTGCCAGCAGTTTTTGGCAGGGGACGACCGGGGAGCTGTTTTTT. The encoded protein is CASSFWQGTTGELFF.

The rearrangement joins TRBV19 to TRBJ2-5, with D tentatively TRBD1 (5 bases). The CDR3 covers 12 residues. Germline assignment: CDR1 LNHDA and CDR2 SQIVND (reference sequence). V lost 1 base, J lost 5 bases, and 5 bases lay in between. CDR3 sequence (DNA): TGTGCCAGTAGTATAGGGGGCGAGACCCAGTACTTC. This sequence encodes CASSIGGETQYF. The whole variable domain, remainder taken from reference TRBV19 and TRBJ2-5, is DGGITQSPKYLFRKEGQNVTLSCEQNLNHDAMYWYRQDPGQGLRLIYYSQIVNDFQKGDIAEGYSVSREKKESFPLTVTSAQKNPTAFYLCASSIGGETQYFGPGTRLLVL.

The rearrangement uses TRBV21-1 and TRBJ2-7; TRBD1 is the table's D call and was not checked against the DNA. TRBV21-1 is reported as a pseudogene. The length of the CDR3 is 16 residues. The CDR3 is CASSNGQVNISYEQYF. The CDR3 nucleotides read TGTGCCAGCAGCAACGGACAGGTGAATATCTCCTACGAGCAGTACTTC.

Written as DNA, the CDR3 is TGTGCCACCAGCAGCGGCACTGGGGCCAACGTCCTGACTTTC. This codes for CATSSGTGANVLTF. V is TRBV15 and J is TRBJ2-6, with D hard to call. Looked up from germline, CDR1 is LNHNV and CDR2 is YYDKDF (reference sequence). The CDR3 totals 14 residues. Trimming pared 3 bases from V and 2 bases from J, leaving 5 bases between.

The rearrangement joins TRBV4-1 to TRBJ2-1; 9 bases are shared with TRBD2. This CDR3 is 19 amino acids long. Germline lookup yields CDR1 MGHRA and CDR2 YSYEKL. V shed 2 bases and J 4 bases; nucleotides not matched to a gene: 15. The CDR3 DNA is TGCGCCAGCAGCCAACCGCGGGAGGGGGGTAGAGGGTTTTACAATGAGCAGTTCTTC. Translation: CASSQPREGGRGFYNEQFF.

This clone ranks as hyperexpanded (1% or more). The genes are TRBV5-6 and TRBJ1-6, with a possible D match to TRBD1 (6 bases). The CDR3 covers 13 residues. The ends were cut back, 2 bases at V and 10 bases at J, with 10 bases in the middle. Germline values: CDR1 SGHDT, CDR2 YYEEEE. The CDR3 region has the DNA TGTGCCAGCAGCTTCGGGACAAGCTCACCCCTCCACTTT. It specifies CASSFGTSSPLHF.

The chain combines TRBV12-5 with TRBJ2-1, with 8 nucleotides matching TRBD2. CDR3 length equals 12 residues. Germline values: CDR1 LGHNT, CDR2 FRNRAP. With 2 bases clipped from V and 13 bases from J, the junction kept 4 bases outside the gene matches. CDR3 sequence: CASGLYWTSQFF. The CDR3 DNA sequence: TGTGCTAGTGGTTTGTACTGGACTAGCCAGTTCTTC.

The CDR3 DNA sequence: TGTGCCAGTAGTTCCAGCGGGAACAACGAGCAGTACTTC. Translation: CASSSSGNNEQYF. The V and J genes are TRBV19 and TRBJ2-7, with 7 bases identical to TRBD2. V lost 5 bases and J lost 5; bases outside the gene matches: 6. This CDR3 contains 13 residues. The germline CDR1 and CDR2 sequences are LNHDA and SQIVND (reference sequence).

The rearrangement links TRBV28 to TRBJ2-7; TRBD2 agrees at 7 bases. The CDR3 covers 13 residues. Per the germline V gene, CDR1 is MDHEN and CDR2 is SYDVKM. V lost 6 bases, J lost 0 bases, and 2 bases stayed unmatched. This CDR3 reads CASRAGYSYEQYF. The CDR3 coding sequence is TGTGCCAGCAGAGCGGGGTACTCCTACGAGCAGTACTTC.

This chain connects TRBV7-6 to TRBJ1-5; D remains ambiguous. CDR1 SGHVS and CDR2 FNYEAQ come from the germline V gene. Trimming removed 3 bases from V and 6 bases from J, with 9 bases in between. The CDR3 consists of 13 residues. The CDR3 spells CASSFRKGQPQHF. The CDR3 coding sequence is TGTGCCAGCAGCTTCCGGAAGGGTCAGCCCCAGCATTTT.